This T cell receptor (beta chain) was found in a study of blood T cells in healthy people across ages. The ends were cut back, 1 base at V and 8 bases at J, with 16 bases in the middle. The CDR3 has 15 amino acids. Germline loops: CDR1 SGHRS, CDR2 YFSETQ. A few counts support this clonotype. Its target is unknown. It was with a sample-barcoded 5' primer and a J-beta primer mix that a second PCR of roughly 7 to 12 cycles was run. TCRdb passed the 5' RACE reads through MiXCR, listing each CDR3 protein once. The table includes about 830,000 distinct CDR3 sequences, approximately 67% detected once. The study's findings and limits: Per million T cells, the diversity of TCR beta decreased roughly linearly as age advanced. Without sorted subsets, naive and antigen-experienced compartments could not be conclusively compared.

Donors gave ten milliliters of peripheral blood apiece. The source is a man aged 25 to 40 in good health. Sequenced: blood. This sequence joins TRBV5-1 and TRBJ2-1, with a possible D match to TRBD1 (6 bases). The CDR3 nucleotides are TGCGCCAGCAGCTTGTCCCTAGACAGGAACGATGAGCAGTTCTTC. This codes for CASSLSLDRNDEQFF.